Here is one TCR beta chain with its context. Its antigen is not known. This record comes from a study of cytomegalovirus exposure and HLA in healthy donors. Findings of the study overall: Reports credit the classifier with highly specific, highly sensitive diagnosis of cytomegalovirus status. Subsequent analysis revealed that first-cohort TCR clusters tended to co-occur in the 100 to 150 validation repertoires. There were some public TCRs occurring in many donors, but most TCR sequences were rare.

The CDR3 is made up of 13 amino acids. Deletions cut 0 bases from V and 1 base from J, with 4 bases between. Germline CDR1 is SGHDT and CDR2 is YYEEEE. Clones were sequenced by immunoSEQ multiplex PCR, and TCRdb holds only the in-frame ones, with some missing. The sample has about 49,000 clones; 94% are singletons. The V gene is TRBV5-6, the J gene TRBJ1-1; D remains ambiguous. Sequencing was done on a sample of PBMCs. The clonotype was recovered from a woman younger than 30 in good health and CMV-seropositive. The CDR3 reads CASSLGANTEAFF. CDR3 bases: TGTGCCAGCAGCTTGGGAGCGAACACTGAAGCTTTCTTT.